The T cell receptor (beta chain) under discussion was sequenced for a study of blood T cell repertoires in COVID-19. Of note for this clone: This sample includes further DNA sequences coding for the same CDR3.

Profiled with immunoSEQ multiplex PCR; TCRdb holds only in-frame clones, not every one. The sample lists roughly 200,000 clones; roughly 85% were seen once. Sequenced: PBMCs or T cells enriched from blood (not recorded which). The sequence came from a woman in her fifties or sixties who had been exposed to COVID-19.

CDR3 bases: TGTGCCAGCAGCTTAGCCAGGGGGAACTATGGCTACACCTTC. Translated, it gives CASSLARGNYGYTF. The V gene is TRBV7-2, the J gene TRBJ1-2; 7 bases fit TRBD1. CDR3 length: 14 residues. Trimming took 0 bases from V and 2 from J; bases not matched to a gene: 0. The germline gives CDR1 SGHTA, CDR2 FQGNSA.